Below, 24 T cell receptor beta chains from the same sample are listed, as sequenced in a study of a mutant IDH1 vaccine in newly diagnosed glioma. Assay: immunoSEQ multiplex PCR; the TCRdb copy retains only in-frame clones and omits some. The sample lists some 34,000 clones, 75% to 95% occurring once. Time point noted: week 47, end of study. The vaccine gave 300 ug of a 20-mer mutant IDH1 peptide subcutaneously per dose. Their antigens are not known. Sequenced here: PBMCs, sampled from a glioma patient whose treatment included an IDH1 peptide vaccine. These receptors originate from a woman in her thirties or forties with glioma.

The chain couples TRBV6-1 to TRBJ2-7; D is uncertain. V shed 3 bases and J shed 4 bases, with 13 bases lying between them. The CDR3 has 14 residues. The germline gives CDR1 MNHNS, CDR2 SASEGT. Here the CDR3 reads CASSDGLVLYEQYF. CDR3 nucleotide sequence: TGTGCCAGCAGTGATGGCCTAGTACTTTACGAGCAGTACTTC.

The V gene is TRBV4-3, the J gene TRBJ1-4, with 7 bases identical to TRBD1. The V and J ends lost 0 bases and 4 bases, in that order; junction bases with no gene match: 2. The germline V gene encodes CDR1 LGHNA and CDR2 YSLEER. The CDR3 has 15 amino acids. The CDR3 DNA reads as TGCGCCAGCAGCCAAGAGGGACAGTTTAATGAAAAACTGTTTTTT. Translated: CASSQEGQFNEKLFF.

In its sample, this clone was seen a few times. V is TRBV2 and J is TRBJ2-5, with D possibly matching TRBD2 (6 bases). Germline CDR1 SNHLY, CDR2 FYNNEI. The CDR3 sequence is 15 residues long. Trimming pared 6 bases from V and 1 base from J, leaving 15 bases between. Written as DNA, the CDR3 is TGTGCCAGCAGCGACCGGGGGAAGGCCCAAGAGACCCAGTACTTC. As protein: CASSDRGKAQETQYF.

The chain couples TRBV4-3 to TRBJ1-3; the D is unclear. V was shortened by 4 bases and J by 0 bases, with 13 bases between the two germline ends. The CDR3 totals 16 residues. Germline V gene lookup returns CDR1 LGHNA and CDR2 YSLEER. The CDR3: CASSRSVGVSGNTIYF. CDR3 nucleotide sequence: TGCGCCAGCAGCCGAAGTGTTGGGGTCTCTGGAAACACCATATATTTT.

The J gene is TRBJ2-2, the V gene TRBV4-2; no definite D call. This CDR3 contains 17 residues. Germline CDR1 and CDR2: LGHNA and YNFKEQ. V lost 1 base and J 1 base, leaving 13 bases between the germline ends. The CDR3 spells CASSQVVDPLNTGELFF. The DNA for the CDR3 is TGTGCCAGCAGCCAAGTTGTTGATCCCCTGAACACCGGGGAGCTGTTTTTT.

The chain couples TRBV5-1 to TRBJ2-5; 9 nucleotides line up with TRBD2. CDR3 length equals 16 residues. V was clipped by 4 bases and J by 1 base; unmatched bases: 8. Germline assignment: CDR1 SGHRS and CDR2 YFSETQ. As DNA, the CDR3 is TGCGCCAGCAGCCCGAGACTAGCGGAGTTCCAAGAGACCCAGTACTTC. Protein: CASSPRLAEFQETQYF.

The chain couples TRBV6-5 to TRBJ2-7, with D perhaps TRBD1 or TRBD2 (5 bases each). V was cut by 4 bases and J by 3 bases, with 19 bases left in between. The CDR3 consists of 16 residues. Per the germline V gene, CDR1 is MNHEY and CDR2 is SVGAGI. The CDR3 spells CASSSESGARYYEQYF. The CDR3 coding sequence is TGTGCCAGCAGTTCCGAGTCCGGGGCCAGATACTACGAGCAGTACTTC.

This rearrangement joins TRBV6-1 to TRBJ1-1; D might be TRBD1 (5 bases). The CDR3 loop spans 14 amino acids. The germline V gene has CDR1 MNHNS and CDR2 SASEGT. Trimming removed 6 bases at V and 3 bases at J, with 14 bases between. The CDR3 here is CASSRDPEDTEAFF. CDR3 in DNA: TGTGCCAGCAGCCGGGACCCTGAGGACACTGAAGCTTTCTTT.

CDR3 nucleotides: TGTGCCAGCAGTTATACCCCCGGGACAGCATACACTGAAGCTTTCTTT. Residues: CASSYTPGTAYTEAFF. This sequence joins TRBV6-6 and TRBJ1-1; TRBD1 agrees at 7 bases. After removal of 3 bases from V and 3 bases from J, the junction contained 10 bases not matched to a gene. The CDR3 totals 16 residues. Germline assignment: CDR1 MNHNY and CDR2 SVGAGI (reference sequence).

The gene calls are TRBV4-1 and TRBJ2-7; 12 bases match TRBD1. The CDR3 spans 16 residues. CDR1 and CDR2 (germline): MGHRA, YSYEKL. The J segment lost 7 bases and the V segment lost 4 bases, leaving 11 bases of the junction unmatched. The DNA for the CDR3 is TGCGCCAGCAGCCCTAGTCCGGGACAGGGGGCCGGAGAGCAGTACTTC. Its translation: CASSPSPGQGAGEQYF.

This rearrangement joins TRBV7-9 to TRBJ1-5; D gene uncertain. Germline V lookup: CDR1 SEHNR, CDR2 FQNEAQ (reference sequence). V was cut by 1 base and J by 2 bases, with 9 bases left in between. This CDR3 spans 15 amino acids. CDR3 nucleotide sequence: TGTGCCAGCAGCTTAGGAGCCAAGGGCAATCAGCCCCAGCATTTT. It is translated as CASSLGAKGNQPQHF.

CDR3 coding DNA: TGTGCTAGTGGTTCGAATAGCGGGGGGGCCTACGAGCAGTACTTC. This gives the protein CASGSNSGGAYEQYF. The chain joins TRBV12-5 to TRBJ2-7; 11 nucleotides line up with TRBD2. In germline, CDR1 is LGHNT, CDR2 FRNRAP. The CDR3 has 15 amino acids. V shed 4 bases, J shed 2 bases, and the junction held 4 bases outside the gene matches.

The chain recombines TRBV27 with TRBJ2-7; 10 bases map to TRBD2. The CDR3 sequence is 13 residues long. V shed 5 bases, J shed 4 bases, and the junction held 2 bases outside the gene matches. The germline V gene encodes CDR1 MNHEY and CDR2 SMNVEV (reference sequence). CDR3 sequence: CASSVSGGYEQYF. The CDR3 DNA is TGTGCCAGCAGTGTTAGCGGGGGGTACGAGCAGTACTTC.

This chain joins TRBV4-2 and TRBJ2-3; D remains ambiguous. Germline values: CDR1 LGHNA, CDR2 YNFKEQ. The CDR3 contains 14 residues. Trimming pared 4 bases from V and 0 bases from J, leaving 8 bases between. This chain's CDR3 is CASSLRQSTDTQYF. As DNA, the CDR3 is TGTGCCAGCAGCCTACGGCAGAGCACAGATACGCAGTATTTT.

In this sample, this clone turned up once. The V call is TRBV11-2, the J call TRBJ1-2; TRBD1 is a possible D gene (6 bases). The CDR3 runs to 14 residues. Trimming left V 5 bases short and J 0 bases short, with 10 bases between. Germline V lookup: CDR1 SGHAT, CDR2 FQNNGV. The CDR3 bases are TGTGCCAGCAGCCGGACAGATTCTAACTATGGCTACACCTTC. Its protein product is CASSRTDSNYGYTF.

This chain links TRBV30 with TRBJ1-5, with D possibly TRBD1 on 6 matching bases. The germline V gene encodes CDR1 GTSNPN and CDR2 SVGIG (reference sequence). V lost 0 bases to trimming and J lost 5 bases, with 8 bases between them. The CDR3 spans 13 residues. The CDR3 sequence: CAWSVGGDQPQHF. CDR3 nucleotide sequence: TGTGCCTGGAGTGTAGGGGGGGATCAGCCCCAGCATTTT.

The chain recombines TRBV10-1 with TRBJ2-1, with TRBD2 matching 11 bases. Trimming removed 2 bases from V and 9 bases from J; junction bases left unmatched: 9. The CDR3 loop spans 16 amino acids. Germline V gene data show CDR1 as WNHNN and CDR2 as SYGVQD (reference sequence). The DNA for the CDR3 is TGCGCCAGCAGTGAGCGAGGGGGGACTAGCGGCCGTGAGCAGTTCTTC. Translation gives CASSERGGTSGREQFF.

The J gene is TRBJ2-5, the V gene TRBV2; D is unresolved. CDR3 size: 13 residues. Between the trimmed V and J ends, which lost 7 bases and 3 bases, there was a span of 12 bases. Germline CDR1 and CDR2: SNHLY and FYNNEI. This chain's CDR3 is CASTPLGKETQYF. CDR3 nucleotides: TGTGCCAGCACCCCACTGGGGAAAGAGACCCAGTACTTC.

The V call is TRBV6-5, the J call TRBJ1-1, with D unclear. CDR1 is MNHEY, CDR2 SVGAGI, per germline. V was trimmed by 0 bases and J by 3 bases, leaving 8 bases between them. CDR3 length: 14 residues. In DNA form, the CDR3 reads TGTGCCAGCAGTTACTCGAACAGAGACACTGAAGCTTTCTTT. Amino acids: CASSYSNRDTEAFF.

The rearrangement links TRBV6-6 to TRBJ1-4, with TRBD1 matching over 8 bases. The CDR3 is 14 amino acids. The V and J ends lost 4 bases and 10 bases, in that order; junction bases with no gene match: 8. From germline, CDR1 is MNHNY and CDR2 SVGAGI (reference sequence). The CDR3 bases are TGTGCCAGCAGTTCAGGACAGGGCTTTGGAAAACTGTTTTTT. The encoded protein is CASSSGQGFGKLFF.

The gene calls are TRBV10-3 and TRBJ1-2, with TRBD1 matching over 9 bases. The ends lost 4 bases at V and 5 bases at J; junction bases unmatched: 8. This CDR3 has 15 amino acids. Germline CDR1 ENHRY, CDR2 SYGVKD. The DNA of the CDR3 is TGTGCCATCAGTGTTCGGGACAGGGTTGGGTATGGCTACACCTTC. This sequence encodes CAISVRDRVGYGYTF.

This sequence joins TRBV21-1 and TRBJ2-2. TRBV21-1 is termed a pseudogene. CDR3 length equals 13 residues. CDR3 sequence (DNA): TGTGCCAGCAGCTCTGGAAAAACCGGGGAGCTGTTTTTT. This encodes CASSSGKTGELFF.

This clone was counted once. This chain uses TRBV5-1 with TRBJ1-2, with D possibly TRBD1 on 5 matching bases. CDR1 and CDR2 from the germline V gene are SGHRS and YFSETQ. Trimming removed 5 bases from V and 8 bases from J, with 16 bases in between. The CDR3 consists of 13 residues. CDR3 protein: CASRLIGGNGYTF. DNA for the CDR3: TGCGCCAGCAGGTTGATCGGGGGAAACGGCTACACCTTC.

This chain uses TRBV19 with TRBJ2-4; possible D gene TRBD2, 5 bases. The CDR3 is 16 amino acids. V was shortened by 8 bases and J by 2 bases, with 19 bases between the two germline ends. Germline CDR1 LNHDA, CDR2 SQIVND (reference sequence). The CDR3 DNA reads TGTGCCAGTCAAACAGAGGCAGGCGGGTCCAAAAACATTCAGTACTTC. This sequence encodes CASQTEAGGSKNIQYF.